A single sample gave rise to the 14 T cell receptor beta chains below, sequenced in a study of Siglec-9 on CD8 T cells in melanoma. Assay used: immunoSEQ multiplex PCR; TCRdb lists only in-frame clones, some missing. The data show some 39,000 clones, around 81% seen once. The sample comprised Siglec-9- CD8+ T cells sorted from blood. The receptors shown here come from a human donor in good health.

The chain carries TRBV7-9 and TRBJ1-5; TRBD1 might be the D (6 bases). The CDR3 consists of 15 residues. Trimming took off 2 bases at V and 4 bases at J, with 12 bases between the two ends. Germline loops: CDR1 SEHNR, CDR2 FQNEAQ (reference sequence). CDR3 residues: CASSLSGAHNQPQHF. The CDR3 nucleotides read TGTGCCAGCAGCTTATCAGGGGCGCATAATCAGCCCCAGCATTTT. The full variable domain, with the rest looked up from reference TRBV7-9 and TRBJ1-5, is DTGVSQNPRHKITKRGQNVTFRCDPISEHNRLYWYRQTLGQGPEFLTYFQNEAQLEKSRLLSDRFSAERPKGSFSTLEIQRTEQGDSAMYLCASSLSGAHNQPQHFGDGTRLSIL.

This clone turned up a few times. The V gene is TRBV6-6, the J gene TRBJ1-5; D call uncertain. Germline-derived CDR1 and CDR2 are MNHNY and SVGAGI (reference sequence). The CDR3 runs 12 residues. V lost 11 bases to trimming and J lost 3 bases, with 11 bases between them. CDR3 sequence reads: CAGGPNNQPQHF. For the CDR3, the DNA is TGTGCCGGTGGACCGAACAATCAGCCCCAGCATTTT.

Only a few counts were recorded for this clone. The chain recombines TRBV29-1 with TRBJ1-1; a possible D gene is TRBD1 (5 bases). Germline CDR1 SQVTM, CDR2 ANQGSEA. V dropped 4 bases and J dropped 3 bases, with 12 bases sitting between them. The CDR3 is made up of 13 amino acids. In DNA, the CDR3 is TGCAGCGTTGTGCCAGGGTCGGACACTGAAGCTTTCTTT. This codes for CSVVPGSDTEAFF.

V and J are TRBV28 and TRBJ2-2; D is unresolved. This CDR3 is 15 amino acids long. The germline gives CDR1 MDHEN, CDR2 SYDVKM. Trimming cost V 5 bases and J 1 base, with 11 bases left between them. The CDR3 bases are TGTGCCAGCAGTGTGTACACCCGGAACACCGGGGAGCTGTTTTTT. Translation gives CASSVYTRNTGELFF.

The CDR3 protein is CASSSRDRETQYF. In DNA form, the CDR3 reads TGTGCCAGCAGTTCGCGGGACAGAGAGACCCAGTACTTC. This chain joins TRBV28 and TRBJ2-5; D perhaps matches TRBD1 (7 bases). Germline V lookup: CDR1 MDHEN, CDR2 SYDVKM. Deletions cut 4 bases from V and 4 bases from J, with 10 bases between. This CDR3 comprises 13 residues.

The rearrangement joins TRBV30 to TRBJ1-2, with TRBD1 matching over 10 bases. The CDR3 extends over 15 amino acids. J lost 8 bases, V lost 5 bases, and 14 bases had no gene match. Looked up from germline, CDR1 is GTSNPN and CDR2 is SVGIG (reference sequence). The CDR3 DNA reads as TGTGCCTGGGGACCGAAGGGACAGGGGCTATCGGGCTACACCTTC. Encoded protein: CAWGPKGQGLSGYTF.

This clone was detected once. CDR3 DNA: TGTGCCAGCAGCCAAGAAGAAGGGAAGGAGGTCCACGAGCAGTACTTC. Translating it yields CASSQEEGKEVHEQYF. The chain recombines TRBV14 with TRBJ2-7; D perhaps matches TRBD2 (5 bases). CDR1 and CDR2 (germline): SGHDN, FVKESK. The V and J ends lost 0 bases and 5 bases respectively, with 17 bases between them. The CDR3 totals 16 residues.

This clone was counted between two and nine times. This chain joins TRBV7-6 and TRBJ1-3, with TRBD1 identical over 9 bases. The germline gives CDR1 SGHVS, CDR2 FNYEAQ. V was pared by 1 base and J by 3 bases, with 7 bases of the junction left unmatched. CDR3 length: 17 residues. The DNA for the CDR3 is TGTGCCAGCAGCTTAGGACCGGGACAGGGTAATGGAAACACCATATATTTT. Amino acid sequence: CASSLGPGQGNGNTIYF.

In nucleotides, the CDR3 is TGCGCCAGCAGTGTGTCCACCTACGAGCAGTACTTC. Translated, it gives CASSVSTYEQYF. V and J are TRBV10-2 and TRBJ2-7; D ambiguous. The germline V and J ends were trimmed by 4 bases and 2 bases, with 6 bases remaining between them. CDR1 and CDR2 from the germline V gene are WSHSY and SAAADI. The CDR3 runs to 12 residues.

This rearrangement joins TRBV7-2 to TRBJ2-3, with D possibly being TRBD1 (6 bases). CDR1 SGHTA and CDR2 FQGNSA come from the germline V gene. The V gene lost 1 base and the J gene lost 4 bases, with 15 bases spanning the gap. The CDR3 consists of 16 residues. CDR3: CASSLGASGGSDTQYF. The CDR3 DNA follows: TGTGCCAGCAGCTTAGGGGCTTCTGGGGGCTCAGATACGCAGTATTTT.

The chain employs TRBV4-1 and TRBJ2-7; 7 nucleotides align to TRBD1. CDR3 size: 16 residues. CDR1 and CDR2 (germline): MGHRA, YSYEKL. V was pared by 1 base and J by 2 bases, with 8 bases of the junction left unmatched. CDR3 bases: TGCGCCAGCAGCCAAGTTACAGGGGAAGGAGCCTACGAGCAGTACTTC. Translation gives CASSQVTGEGAYEQYF.

V and J are TRBV5-1 and TRBJ2-3, with D possibly matching TRBD1 (6 bases). Trimming cost V 2 bases and J 11 bases, with 15 bases left between them. The germline gives CDR1 SGHRS, CDR2 YFSETQ. CDR3 size: 13 residues. The CDR3 nucleotides read TGCGCCAGCAGCTTAGGCAGGGGAATCGAGCAGTATTTT. Translating it yields CASSLGRGIEQYF.

V usage is TRBV27 and J usage is TRBJ1-2; D gene unclear. V was shortened by 6 bases and J by 6 bases, with 17 bases between the two germline ends. Germline V lookup: CDR1 MNHEY, CDR2 SMNVEV (reference sequence). This CDR3 comprises 14 residues. The CDR3 DNA reads TGTGCCAGCAGCTCCTTCCCATTGGGTCATGGCTACACCTTC. It translates to CASSSFPLGHGYTF.

The CDR3 DNA reads TGTGCCAGTAGTACAGGGACGTATTTAGGCGAGCAGTACTTC. It translates to CASSTGTYLGEQYF. This sequence joins TRBV19 and TRBJ2-7, with D possibly being TRBD1 or TRBD2 (5 bases each). In germline, CDR1 is LNHDA, CDR2 SQIVND (reference sequence). The CDR3 runs 14 residues. Trimming removed 4 bases from V and 6 bases from J, with 16 bases in between.